This TCR beta chain stems from a study of T cells in localized non-small cell lung cancer. Overall study findings and caveats: There was higher T cell clonality in uninvolved adjacent lung than in tumor, and it was highest there.

Regarding this clone: Its antigen is currently unknown.

Here immunoSEQ multiplex PCR was the method, and the copy in TCRdb shows in-frame clones only, minus some. The repertoire includes 50,000 to 75,000 clones, roughly 92% of them detected once, and 20% sits in the top ten. The V end was cut by 4 bases, the J end by 5 bases, with 24 bases between. The V gene's germline CDR1 is SGHNT and CDR2 YYREEE (reference sequence). CDR3 length: 17 residues. Sequenced here: peripheral blood, sampled before any cancer treatment. The chain joins TRBV5-4 to TRBJ1-2; D gene uncertain. This clonotype was obtained from a man aged 35 to 69 with stage I lung adenocarcinoma. The CDR3 coding sequence is TGTGCCAGCAGCCCCACTACCGCCGAAGGAGATGGGTATGGCTACACCTTC. It encodes CASSPTTAEGDGYGYTF.